The next 25 T cell receptor beta chains were all read from a single sample in a study of blood T cell repertoires in COVID-19. Sequenced by immunoSEQ multiplex PCR; TCRdb stores in-frame clones only, minus some. Here the sample spans about 230,000 clones, 75% to 90% being singletons. Sequenced material: peripheral blood. The receptors shown here come from a woman in her 70s with active or convalescent COVID-19.

There are a few counts of this clone. The chain combines TRBV2 with TRBJ2-7; 9 nucleotides agree with TRBD1. V dropped 8 bases and J dropped 4; count of bases not matched to a gene: 6. The CDR3 is 13 residues long. CDR1 and CDR2 (germline): SNHLY, FYNNEI. This chain's CDR3 is CASVWDRAYEQYF. Here the CDR3 DNA reads TGTGCCAGCGTCTGGGACAGGGCTTACGAGCAGTACTTC.

The genes are TRBV6-6 and TRBJ1-3, with TRBD1 matching 7 bases. The CDR3 has 19 residues. The V gene's germline CDR1 is MNHNY and CDR2 SVGAGI (reference sequence). The V gene end was trimmed by 6 bases and the J gene end by 1 base; junction bases not matched to a gene: 18. The CDR3 loop reads CASSRILVGGPLSGNTIYF. The CDR3 DNA reads as TGTGCCAGCAGCCGAATACTTGTAGGGGGCCCTTTATCTGGAAACACCATATATTTT.

The rearrangement uses TRBV18 and TRBJ2-1, with TRBD2 identical over 9 bases. The CDR3 totals 16 residues. The trim removed 3 bases at V and 6 bases at J, leaving 9 bases unmatched. Germline-derived CDR1 and CDR2 are KGHSH and LQKENI. CDR3 residues: CASSPASGMAPNEQFF. For the CDR3, the DNA is TGTGCCAGCTCACCCGCTAGCGGGATGGCCCCCAATGAGCAGTTCTTC.

The chain recombines TRBV29-1 with TRBJ2-1, with a weak D call TRBD1 (5 bases). The germline V and J ends were trimmed by 1 base and 2 bases, with 15 bases remaining between them. This CDR3 comprises 16 residues. From germline, CDR1 is SQVTM and CDR2 ANQGSEA. The CDR3 reads CSVEAGLGLAYNEQFF. The CDR3 DNA reads as TGCAGCGTTGAAGCAGGGCTTGGGTTAGCCTACAATGAGCAGTTCTTC.

This rearrangement joins TRBV19 to TRBJ2-2, with 10 bases aligning to TRBD2. Germline V lookup: CDR1 LNHDA, CDR2 SQIVND (reference sequence). The CDR3 extends over 15 amino acids. V trimming: 7 bases; J trimming: 4 bases; junction bases outside the gene matches: 6. Here the CDR3 reads CASISSGSGTGELFF. The CDR3 region has the DNA TGTGCCAGTATTTCTAGCGGGAGTGGCACCGGGGAGCTGTTTTTT.

The chain couples TRBV7-9 to TRBJ1-1, with 12 nucleotides matching TRBD1. The CDR3 contains 17 residues. CDR1 and CDR2 from the germline V gene are SEHNR and FQNEAQ (reference sequence). Losses at the gene ends were 0 bases for V and 6 bases for J; bases not matched to a gene: 8. The CDR3 protein is CASSLAPPGQGASEAFF. DNA for the CDR3: TGTGCCAGCAGCTTAGCCCCACCGGGACAGGGGGCCTCTGAAGCTTTCTTT.

The rearrangement joins TRBV15 to TRBJ2-3, with a tentative D call TRBD2 (6 bases). CDR1 and CDR2 from the germline V gene are LNHNV and YYDKDF (reference sequence). The CDR3 loop spans 16 amino acids. V shed 0 bases and J shed 4 bases, with 14 bases lying between them. In DNA form, the CDR3 reads TGTGCCACCAGCAGAGAATACGGGAGTTCCGCAGATACGCAGTATTTT. Residues: CATSREYGSSADTQYF.

The genes are TRBV5-1 and TRBJ2-5; 8 positions match TRBD2. This CDR3 comprises 15 residues. V lost 2 bases and J lost 4; bases outside the gene matches: 7. Germline CDR1 is SGHRS and CDR2 is YFSETQ. CDR3 sequence (DNA): TGCGCCAGCAGCTTCGACGGGAGGGTCGGAGAGACCCAGTACTTC. Amino acids: CASSFDGRVGETQYF.

This sequence joins TRBV7-2 and TRBJ1-6; TRBD1 agrees at 8 bases. CDR3 size: 17 residues. J gave up 8 bases and V 1 base, and 10 bases lay outside the gene matches. In germline, CDR1 is SGHTA, CDR2 FQGNSA. The CDR3 reads CASSLVGQGGGDSPLHF. Here the CDR3 DNA reads TGTGCCAGCAGCTTAGTTGGACAGGGAGGAGGGGATTCACCCCTCCACTTT.

The rearrangement uses TRBV7-9 and TRBJ2-1, with D possibly TRBD2 on 6 matching bases. Trimming left V 2 bases short and J 10 bases short, with 24 bases between. This CDR3 has 17 amino acids. Germline V gene lookup returns CDR1 SEHNR and CDR2 FQNEAQ (reference sequence). The CDR3 is CASSLIPPGARPLEQFF. In DNA, the CDR3 is TGTGCCAGCAGCTTAATTCCCCCGGGAGCTAGGCCCCTCGAGCAGTTCTTC.

The gene calls are TRBV5-1 and TRBJ1-5; D is uncertain. The CDR3 has 15 amino acids. Trimming shortened V by 0 bases and J by 6 bases, and 13 bases separated the two germline ends. CDR1 SGHRS and CDR2 YFSETQ come from the germline V gene. The CDR3, as DNA: TGCGCCAGCAGCTTGGTAGGGTCTGAGGGTCAGCCCCAGCATTTT. It codes for CASSLVGSEGQPQHF.

This clone has just one count. The rearrangement joins TRBV3-1 (or the pseudogene TRBV3-2) to TRBJ1-1, with D possibly being TRBD1 (6 bases). Germline values: CDR1 LGHDT, CDR2 YNNKEL (reference sequence). V dropped 0 bases and J dropped 7 bases, with 9 bases sitting between them. This CDR3 comprises 13 residues. The CDR3 coding sequence is TGTGCCAGCAGCCAAGATGAACAGGGTGAAGCTTTCTTT. Translation gives CASSQDEQGEAFF.

A single count supports this clone. The rearrangement uses TRBV25-1 and TRBJ2-3; D remains unclear. The germline V and J ends were trimmed by 5 bases and 0 bases, with 12 bases remaining between them. CDR1 is MGHDK, CDR2 SYGVNS, per germline. The CDR3 length is 15 residues. The CDR3 DNA is TGTGCCAGCAGTCGACCCGGAGTAAGCACAGATACGCAGTATTTT. Encoded protein: CASSRPGVSTDTQYF. The entire variable domain, with the rest obtained from reference TRBV25-1 and TRBJ2-3, is as follows: EADIYQTPRYLVIGTGKKITLECSQTMGHDKMYWYQQDPGMELHLIHYSYGVNSTEKGDLSSESTVSRIRTEHFPLTLESARPSHTSQYLCASSRPGVSTDTQYFGPGTRLTVL.

Here the CDR3 reads CASSPGAPFAEAFF. DNA for the CDR3: TGCGCCAGCAGCCCTGGGGCTCCTTTCGCTGAAGCTTTCTTT. The rearrangement uses TRBV5-1 and TRBJ1-1; TRBD1 might be the D (5 bases). Trimming shortened V by 4 bases and J by 6 bases, and 16 bases separated the two germline ends. CDR1 SGHRS and CDR2 YFSETQ come from the germline V gene. The CDR3 has 14 residues.

The chain couples TRBV13 to TRBJ1-2, with D maybe TRBD1 (5 bases). The V end lost 4 bases, the J end lost 4 bases, and 16 bases lay between the germline ends. Germline V gene sequence: CDR1 PRHDT, CDR2 FYEKMQ (reference sequence). CDR3 size: 15 residues. CDR3 in amino acids: CASSSSRQGAYGYTF. The CDR3 nucleotides are TGTGCCAGCAGCTCCTCCCGGCAGGGCGCCTATGGCTACACCTTC.

The rearrangement links TRBV19 to TRBJ2-1; D gene uncertain. V shed 3 bases and J shed 5 bases, with 11 bases lying between them. This CDR3 has 14 residues. Germline V gene data show CDR1 as LNHDA and CDR2 as SQIVND (reference sequence). The CDR3 sequence: CASSMIRTNNEQFF. The CDR3, as DNA: TGTGCCAGTAGTATGATCCGCACTAACAATGAGCAGTTCTTC.

The chain carries TRBV13 and TRBJ1-2, with 8 bases that match TRBD1. Unmatched junction bases numbered 10, after V lost 5 bases and J lost 8 bases. Germline V CDR1 and CDR2: PRHDT, FYEKMQ (reference sequence). The CDR3 is made up of 14 amino acids. The CDR3 region is CASSTHRGQGGYTF. CDR3 in DNA: TGTGCCAGCAGCACACACCGTGGACAGGGAGGCTACACCTTC.

To note about this clone: Other DNA variants within this sample encode the same CDR3. J is TRBJ1-1 and V is TRBV10-3; D gene ambiguous. In germline, CDR1 is ENHRY, CDR2 SYGVKD. V was pared by 5 bases and J by 1 base, with 8 bases between. The CDR3 consists of 13 residues. The CDR3 loop reads CAISPTGNTEAFF. In DNA form, the CDR3 reads TGTGCCATCAGTCCGACGGGGAACACTGAAGCTTTCTTT.

The chain recombines TRBV3-1 (or the pseudogene TRBV3-2) with TRBJ2-1, with TRBD2 matching 15 bases. The V and J ends lost 4 bases and 10 bases, in that order; junction bases with no gene match: 8. This CDR3 is 16 amino acids long. Looked up from germline, CDR1 is LGHDT and CDR2 is YNNKEL (reference sequence). The CDR3 spells CASSLGLAGGGGEQFF. The CDR3 nucleotides read TGTGCCAGCAGCCTGGGACTAGCGGGAGGAGGTGGAGAGCAGTTCTTC.

The genes are TRBV9 and TRBJ2-1, with unresolved D. This CDR3 comprises 13 residues. Trimming left V 2 bases short and J 4 bases short, with 7 bases between. The germline gives CDR1 SGDLS, CDR2 YYNGEE. CDR3 sequence reads: CASSVTAYNEQFF. In nucleotides, the CDR3 is TGTGCCAGCAGCGTTACTGCATACAATGAGCAGTTCTTC. Looking up the rest from reference TRBV9 and TRBJ2-1 gives the full variable domain: DSGVTQTPKHLITATGQRVTLRCSPRSGDLSVYWYQQSLDQGLQFLIQYYNGEERAKGNILERFSAQQFPDLHSELNLSSLELGDSALYFCASSVTAYNEQFFGPGTRLTVL.

The genes are TRBV3-1 (or the pseudogene TRBV3-2) and TRBJ1-2; D might be TRBD1 (6 bases). This CDR3 spans 13 amino acids. Germline CDR1 is LGHDT and CDR2 is YNNKEL (reference sequence). Trimming stripped 4 bases from V and 2 bases from J, with 8 bases between. The CDR3 DNA reads TGTGCCAGCAGCCGGACAGAGAACTATGGCTACACCTTC. Protein product: CASSRTENYGYTF.

V and J are TRBV15 and TRBJ2-5; possible D gene TRBD2, 5 bases. The CDR3 has 14 amino acids. The germline CDR1 and CDR2 sequences are LNHNV and YYDKDF (reference sequence). The V end lost 3 bases, the J end lost 1 base, and 9 bases lay between the germline ends. CDR3 nucleotides: TGTGCCACCAGCAGGGACTCTACCCAAGAGACCCAGTACTTC. As protein: CATSRDSTQETQYF.

DNA of the CDR3: TGTGCCACCAGTGATACTCTAGCGGGAGGGTCCCCCGGGGAGCTGTTTTTT. Its protein is CATSDTLAGGSPGELFF. V usage is TRBV24-1 and J usage is TRBJ2-2; TRBD2 matches at 12 bases. From germline, CDR1 is KGHDR and CDR2 SFDVKD. The CDR3 contains 17 residues. Trimming at V came to 3 bases and at J to 6 bases, leaving 7 bases not matched to a gene.

V is TRBV24-1 and J is TRBJ1-5; D perhaps matches TRBD1 (5 bases). V was pared by 4 bases and J by 5 bases, with 20 bases between. The CDR3 is 17 amino acids. CDR1 is KGHDR and CDR2 is SFDVKD in the germline V gene. The CDR3 loop reads CATSESGAQRSDQPQHF. Written as DNA, the CDR3 is TGTGCCACCAGTGAGAGTGGGGCCCAACGTTCCGATCAGCCCCAGCATTTT.

This clone has just a few counts. The chain carries TRBV11-3 and TRBJ2-1, with D maybe TRBD2 (6 bases). Between the trimmed V and J ends, which lost 3 bases and 4 bases, there was a span of 13 bases. This CDR3 contains 15 residues. Germline assignment: CDR1 SGHNT and CDR2 YENEEA. The DNA for the CDR3 is TGTGCCAGCAGCTTCTCCGGAGGGCTGTACAATGAGCAGTTCTTC. Translation gives CASSFSGGLYNEQFF.